Sequencing of this T cell receptor beta chain was carried out in a study of blood T cell repertoires in COVID-19. Whole-study context: COVID-19 samples, acute and convalescent, were from the United States, Italy and Spain. Sample material is recorded as cDNA or gDNA derived from T cells, B-cell-depleted T cells, or PBMCs.

J was trimmed by 4 bases and V by 7 bases; bases with no gene match: 9. This CDR3 contains 14 residues. Per germline, CDR1 SNHLY and CDR2 FYNNEI. The data were produced by immunoSEQ multiplex PCR, yet TCRdb's version contains in-frame clones alone and is incomplete. The sample has approximately 190,000 clones, 80% seen once. The J gene is TRBJ1-2, the V gene TRBV2; 7 nucleotides line up with TRBD1. Sequencing input: peripheral blood. This receptor was obtained from a man between 60 and 75 years old with acute or convalescent COVID-19. CDR3: CASNDRSGGYGYTF. The CDR3 coding sequence is TGTGCCAGCAACGACCGTTCAGGGGGCTATGGCTACACCTTC.